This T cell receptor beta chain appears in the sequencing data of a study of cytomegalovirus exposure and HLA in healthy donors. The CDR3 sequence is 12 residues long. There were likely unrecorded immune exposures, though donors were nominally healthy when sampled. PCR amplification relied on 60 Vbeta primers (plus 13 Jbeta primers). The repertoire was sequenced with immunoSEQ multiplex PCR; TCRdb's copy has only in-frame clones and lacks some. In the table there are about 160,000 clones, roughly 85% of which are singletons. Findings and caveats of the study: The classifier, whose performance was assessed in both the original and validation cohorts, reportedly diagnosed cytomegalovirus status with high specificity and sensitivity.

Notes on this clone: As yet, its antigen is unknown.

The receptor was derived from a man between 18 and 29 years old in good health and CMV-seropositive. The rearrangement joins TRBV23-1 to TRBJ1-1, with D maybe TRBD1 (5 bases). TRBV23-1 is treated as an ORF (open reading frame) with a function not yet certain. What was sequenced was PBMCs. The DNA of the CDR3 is TGCGCTGCTAGGGGAAGACGTACTGAAGCTTTCTTT. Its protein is CAARGRRTEAFF.